This section outlines one TCR beta chain sequence together with its context. The record originates from a study of somatic mutations in cytotoxic T cells in rheumatoid arthritis. The length of the CDR3 is 12 residues. Germline loops: CDR1 SGHRS, CDR2 YFSETQ. The ends were cut back, 1 base at V and 5 bases at J, with 4 bases in the middle. Generated by immunoSEQ multiplex PCR, the TCRdb table keeps only in-frame clones and is missing some. The sample holds around 19,000 clones, 80% seen once. The clonotype comes from an adult with rheumatoid arthritis. The chain uses TRBV5-1 and TRBJ2-1; the D is unclear. Source material: CD8+ T cells sorted from blood. In nucleotides, the CDR3 is TGCGCCAGCAGCTTGTCTAACAATGAGCAGTTCTTC. Translating gives CASSLSNNEQFF.